This T cell receptor (beta chain) was identified in a study of Ad26.COV2.S vaccination and SARS-CoV-2 variants. Broader study findings: The placebo group had lower spike-specific TCR breadth than the vaccine recipients did.

This CDR3 region has 15 residues. Germline V gene data show CDR1 as SGDLS and CDR2 as YYNGEE. V was clipped by 4 bases and J by 3 bases; unmatched bases: 8. Worth noting for this clone: The antigen is undetermined.

Sequencing used immunoSEQ multiplex PCR; TCRdb keeps in-frame clones, though not all of them. The sample lists 300,000 to 450,000 clones, 92% occurring once. This clonotype originated in a human donor who had recovered from COVID-19. The V and J genes are TRBV9 and TRBJ1-2, with 8 nucleotides matching TRBD1. Specimen: peripheral blood, collected after recovery from COVID-19. The CDR3 sequence is CASSSHPTGDYGYTF. CDR3 coding DNA: TGTGCCAGCAGCTCCCACCCGACAGGGGACTATGGCTACACCTTC. Supplemented by reference TRBV9 and TRBJ1-2, the full variable domain reads DSGVTQTPKHLITATGQRVTLRCSPRSGDLSVYWYQQSLDQGLQFLIQYYNGEERAKGNILERFSAQQFPDLHSELNLSSLELGDSALYFCASSSHPTGDYGYTFGSGTRLTVV.